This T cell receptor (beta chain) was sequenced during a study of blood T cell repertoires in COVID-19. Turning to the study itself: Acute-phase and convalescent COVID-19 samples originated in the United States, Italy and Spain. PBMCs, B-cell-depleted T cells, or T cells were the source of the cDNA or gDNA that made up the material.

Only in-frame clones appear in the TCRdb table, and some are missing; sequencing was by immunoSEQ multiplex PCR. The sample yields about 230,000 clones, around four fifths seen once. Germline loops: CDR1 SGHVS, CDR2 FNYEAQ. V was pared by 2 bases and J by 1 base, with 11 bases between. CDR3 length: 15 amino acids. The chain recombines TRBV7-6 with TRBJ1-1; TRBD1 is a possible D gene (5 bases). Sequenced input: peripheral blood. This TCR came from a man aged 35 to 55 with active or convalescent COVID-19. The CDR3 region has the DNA TGTGCCAGCAGCTTACAGGTGGGGGGGAACACTGAAGCTTTCTTT. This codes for CASSLQVGGNTEAFF.